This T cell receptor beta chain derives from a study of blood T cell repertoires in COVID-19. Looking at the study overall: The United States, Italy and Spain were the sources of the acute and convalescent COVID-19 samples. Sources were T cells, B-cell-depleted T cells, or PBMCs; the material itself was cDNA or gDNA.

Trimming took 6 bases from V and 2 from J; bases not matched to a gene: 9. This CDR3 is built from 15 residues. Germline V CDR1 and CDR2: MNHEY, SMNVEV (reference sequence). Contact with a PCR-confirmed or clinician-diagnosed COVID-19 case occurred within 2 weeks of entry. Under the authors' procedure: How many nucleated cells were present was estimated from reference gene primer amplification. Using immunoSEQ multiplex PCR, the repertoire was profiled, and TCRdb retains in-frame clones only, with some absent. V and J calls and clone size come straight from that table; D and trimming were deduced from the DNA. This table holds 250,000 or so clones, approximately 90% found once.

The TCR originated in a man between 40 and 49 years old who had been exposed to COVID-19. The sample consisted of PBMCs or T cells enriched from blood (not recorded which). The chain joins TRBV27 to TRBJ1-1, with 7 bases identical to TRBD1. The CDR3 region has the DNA TGTGCCAGCAGATCAGACGGGACAGCTAACACTGAAGCTTTCTTT. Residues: CASRSDGTANTEAFF.